This T cell receptor (beta chain) comes out of a study of blood T cell repertoires in COVID-19. Whole-study context: T cells, B-cell-depleted T cells, or PBMCs supplied cDNA or gDNA.

The method was immunoSEQ multiplex PCR; TCRdb's version includes in-frame clones alone and lacks a portion of them. The table includes 100,000 to 150,000 clones, about 88% detected once. In germline, CDR1 is SGDLS, CDR2 YYNGEE. The V gene lost 1 base and the J gene lost 4 bases, with 12 bases spanning the gap. This CDR3 region has 15 residues. What was sequenced was peripheral blood. The V call is TRBV9, the J call TRBJ2-1, with D hard to call. The TCR originated in a man aged 60-69 years with COVID-19, enrolled during active disease. CDR3 sequence reads: CASSVQDFSYNEQFF. CDR3 bases: TGTGCCAGCAGCGTACAGGATTTCTCTTACAATGAGCAGTTCTTC.